Following are 19 T cell receptor beta chains from one sample sequenced in a study of cytomegalovirus exposure and HLA in healthy donors. In the PCR, 60 Vbeta and 13 Jbeta primers were used. Profiled with immunoSEQ multiplex PCR; TCRdb holds only in-frame clones, not every one. The data show some 96,000 clones, roughly four fifths seen once. Sequencing was carried out using PBMCs. These receptors came from a woman aged 55-70 years in good health and CMV-seropositive.

This chain links TRBV5-5 with TRBJ2-7, with a possible D match to TRBD1 (5 bases). Germline lookup yields CDR1 SGHKS and CDR2 YYEKEE (reference sequence). V dropped 0 bases and J dropped 0 bases, with 10 bases sitting between them. CDR3 length: 15 amino acids. The CDR3 DNA follows: TGTGCCAGCAGCTTGGGGGGTAGGGGCTCCTACGAGCAGTACTTC. Translation: CASSLGGRGSYEQYF.

The chain joins TRBV4-1 to TRBJ1-2, with D maybe TRBD1 (5 bases). Per the germline V gene, CDR1 is MGHRA and CDR2 is YSYEKL. The CDR3 spans 15 residues. V lost 0 bases to trimming and J lost 6 bases, with 14 bases between them. CDR3: CASSQETLPRDGYTF. DNA of the CDR3: TGCGCCAGCAGCCAAGAAACACTGCCCAGGGATGGCTACACCTTC.

V gene TRBV7-9 combines with J gene TRBJ2-1, with TRBD2 matching 11 bases. The CDR3 has 15 residues. The junction had 3 bases not matched to a gene; V was cut back by 5 bases and J by 3 bases. The germline gives CDR1 SEHNR, CDR2 FQNEAQ (reference sequence). The CDR3 loop reads CASSVTSGSYNEQFF. The CDR3 DNA reads TGTGCCAGCAGCGTAACTAGCGGGAGCTACAATGAGCAGTTCTTC.

This clone has just a few counts. The V call is TRBV28, the J call TRBJ1-2; 9 bases fit TRBD1. J lost 6 bases, V lost 10 bases, and 6 bases had no gene match. Germline V gene data show CDR1 as MDHEN and CDR2 as SYDVKM. This CDR3 spans 12 amino acids. CDR3: CAIHTGGHGYTF. The CDR3 region has the DNA TGTGCCATCCATACAGGGGGCCATGGCTACACCTTC.

The rearrangement links TRBV10-3 to TRBJ1-1, with TRBD1 matching over 7 bases. V shed 9 bases and J 2 bases; nucleotides not matched to a gene: 6. Germline CDR1 is ENHRY and CDR2 is SYGVKD. The CDR3 runs to 13 residues. CDR3 region: CAIRQGFNTEAFF. In nucleotides, the CDR3 is TGTGCCATTCGACAGGGTTTTAACACTGAAGCTTTCTTT.

CDR3 in DNA: TGCGCCAGCAGCTTGTTACAGAGCGGCTACGAGCAGTACTTC. Amino acid sequence: CASSLLQSGYEQYF. V usage is TRBV5-1 and J usage is TRBJ2-5; D perhaps matches TRBD2 (5 bases). Near its end, the DNA agrees better with TRBJ2-7, so the J call may be wrong. CDR1 and CDR2 from the germline V gene are SGHRS and YFSETQ. The CDR3 consists of 14 residues.

The J gene is TRBJ1-1, the V gene TRBV19; D perhaps matches TRBD1 (5 bases). The germline V gene has CDR1 LNHDA and CDR2 SQIVND (reference sequence). The CDR3 sequence is 13 residues long. The V gene lost 3 bases and the J gene lost 7 bases, with 12 bases spanning the gap. CDR3 loop: CASSMWGDGEAFF. CDR3 nucleotides: TGTGCCAGTAGTATGTGGGGGGATGGTGAAGCTTTCTTT. Full variable domain (remainder filled in from reference TRBV19 and TRBJ1-1): DGGITQSPKYLFRKEGQNVTLSCEQNLNHDAMYWYRQDPGQGLRLIYYSQIVNDFQKGDIAEGYSVSREKKESFPLTVTSAQKNPTAFYLCASSMWGDGEAFFGQGTRLTVV.

V gene TRBV30 combines with J gene TRBJ2-1; D unresolved. V lost 2 bases and J lost 6, with 8 bases in between. The CDR3 consists of 12 residues. Germline V gives CDR1 GTSNPN, CDR2 SVGIG (reference sequence). This CDR3 reads CAWSLVSNEQFF. The CDR3 DNA is TGTGCCTGGAGTTTGGTGAGCAATGAGCAGTTCTTC.

The V call is TRBV4-1, the J call TRBJ2-7, with a tentative D call TRBD2 (6 bases). Germline CDR1 is MGHRA and CDR2 is YSYEKL. V was pared by 1 base and J by 0 bases, with 13 bases between. CDR3 length: 16 amino acids. CDR3 in DNA: TGCGCCAGCAGCCAAGTATCATCTAGCGCCTCCTACGAGCAGTACTTC. Amino acids: CASSQVSSSASYEQYF.

V gene TRBV4-2 combines with J gene TRBJ2-1; TRBD1 is a possible D gene (5 bases). Germline CDR1 is LGHNA and CDR2 is YNFKEQ. With 0 bases removed from V and 8 bases from J, the gap between germline ends came to 11 bases. The CDR3 has 14 residues. CDR3 sequence reads: CASSQDPGWDEQFF. The CDR3 DNA reads as TGTGCCAGCAGCCAAGATCCAGGGTGGGATGAGCAGTTCTTC.

A remark on this clone: Compared with germline, one end of the junction differs, possibly owing to a read error. This chain joins TRBV7-9 and TRBJ2-2; D is uncertain. Germline V lookup: CDR1 SEHNR, CDR2 FQNEAQ (reference sequence). The CDR3 has 15 residues. The CDR3 region has the DNA TGTTCCAGCACCTTCTCGTGGAGGAACACCGGGGAGCTGTTTTTT. It yields the protein CSSTFSWRNTGELFF.

The chain has TRBV6-5 and TRBJ1-2, with D perhaps TRBD1 (5 bases). V lost 2 bases, J lost 8 bases, and 9 bases lay in between. The germline V gene encodes CDR1 MNHEY and CDR2 SVGAGI. The CDR3 length is 12 residues. CDR3: CASSYRGTGYTF. In DNA, the CDR3 is TGTGCCAGCAGTTACCGGGGGACCGGCTACACCTTC.

This clone showed up just a few times. This chain joins TRBV6-5 and TRBJ1-1, with D perhaps TRBD1 (5 bases). Deletions cut 5 bases from V and 4 bases from J, with 8 bases between. Germline CDR1 is MNHEY and CDR2 is SVGAGI. The CDR3 length is 12 residues. In DNA, the CDR3 is TGTGCCAGCAGTACAGGTCCCACTGAAGCTTTCTTT. Its translation: CASSTGPTEAFF.

V usage is TRBV18 and J usage is TRBJ2-1; 11 bases are a match to TRBD2. V trimming: 3 bases; J trimming: 9 bases; junction bases outside the gene matches: 4. CDR1 is KGHSH, CDR2 LQKENI, per germline. CDR3 length: 14 amino acids. The CDR3 spells CASSPTSGKGEQFF. CDR3 coding DNA: TGTGCCAGCTCACCGACTAGCGGGAAGGGTGAGCAGTTCTTC.

The chain employs TRBV11-2 and TRBJ2-7; 8 nucleotides align to TRBD2. The CDR3 covers 15 residues. Germline V gene data show CDR1 as SGHAT and CDR2 as FQNNGV. Trimming cost V 6 bases and J 4 bases; bases outside gene matches: 11. CDR3 coding DNA: TGTGCCAGCAGTAAAGAAGCGGGAGCGCAGTACGAGCAGTACTTC. Residues: CASSKEAGAQYEQYF. Variable domain in full (rest from reference TRBV11-2 and TRBJ2-7): EAGVAQSPRYKIIEKRQSVAFWCNPISGHATLYWYQQILGQGPKLLIQFQNNGVVDDSQLPKDRFSAERLKGVDSTLKIQPAKLEDSAVYLCASSKEAGAQYEQYFGPGTRLTVT.

The V call is TRBV4-2, the J call TRBJ1-2; possible D gene TRBD1, 5 bases. Germline CDR1 and CDR2: LGHNA and YNFKEQ. Trimming stripped 1 base from V and 0 bases from J, with 9 bases between. The CDR3 spans 15 residues. The CDR3 nucleotides read TGTGCCAGCAGCCAAGGGGGCCCAGCTAACTATGGCTACACCTTC. Protein: CASSQGGPANYGYTF.

The V and J genes are TRBV2 and TRBJ2-7, with TRBD1 identical over 7 bases. Germline CDR1 SNHLY, CDR2 FYNNEI. The CDR3 spans 17 residues. The V gene end was trimmed by 7 bases and the J gene end by 2 bases; junction bases not matched to a gene: 17. Here the CDR3 reads CASKSQRQGRETYEQYF. The CDR3 DNA sequence: TGTGCCAGCAAATCTCAGAGACAGGGACGGGAAACCTACGAGCAGTACTTC.

This chain joins TRBV7-9 and TRBJ2-5; TRBD2 agrees at 12 bases. The J call may be in error: the DNA end matches TRBJ2-7 better. CDR1 and CDR2 (germline): SEHNR, FQNEAQ (reference sequence). The CDR3 is made up of 16 amino acids. DNA of the CDR3: TGTGCCAGCAGCTTAGGACTAGCGGGAGACATCTACGAGCAGTACTTC. Translating gives CASSLGLAGDIYEQYF.

The V call is TRBV6-1, the J call TRBJ1-5, with 9 nucleotides matching TRBD1. The CDR3 sequence is 14 residues long. V lost 1 base to trimming and J lost 7 bases; unmatched junction nucleotides: 2. Germline V CDR1 and CDR2: MNHNS, SASEGT. For the CDR3, the DNA is TGTGCCAGCAGTGAAGGGACAGGGGAACAGCCCCAGCATTTT. Its translation: CASSEGTGEQPQHF.